Below, 29 T cell receptor beta chains from the same sample are listed, as sequenced in a study of beta chain features in type 1 diabetes. As every portion of the isolated RNA was reverse transcribed, the sequencing read expressed TCRB transcripts. Repertoires were generated with immunoSEQ multiplex PCR, while TCRdb's copy carries only in-frame clones and drops some. This table has a few hundred thousand clones, more than 9% appearing once. Sequences were obtained from naive CD4+ T cells from blood. The receptors derive from a woman between 18 and 29 years old in good health.

This clone was detected only a few times. V is TRBV10-3 and J is TRBJ2-3; D not certain. The CDR3 extends over 14 amino acids. Germline CDR1 reads ENHRY; CDR2 reads SYGVKD. V was shortened by 4 bases and J by 0 bases, with 8 bases between the two germline ends. The CDR3 nucleotides read TGTGCCATCAGTGGTGTCACTAGCACAGATACGCAGTATTTT. It translates to CAISGVTSTDTQYF.

V and J are TRBV6-1 and TRBJ2-2; TRBD1 matches at 8 bases. V was clipped by 4 bases and J by 6 bases; unmatched bases: 4. Germline CDR1 and CDR2: MNHNS and SASEGT. CDR3 length equals 14 residues. CDR3 region: CASSGKTGAGELFF. The CDR3 DNA is TGTGCCAGCAGTGGAAAGACAGGGGCCGGGGAGCTGTTTTTT.

This clone occurred a few times. The CDR3 loop reads CATQIAGAREQYF. The CDR3 DNA follows: TGTGCCACCCAAATAGCGGGAGCACGCGAGCAGTACTTC. This chain joins TRBV25-1 and TRBJ2-7; 9 bases are shared with TRBD2. V lost 10 bases and J lost 6; bases outside the gene matches: 10. CDR3 length: 13 amino acids. Germline assignment: CDR1 MGHDK and CDR2 SYGVNS.

V usage is TRBV4-1 and J usage is TRBJ1-1; 8 positions match TRBD1. The germline CDR1 and CDR2 sequences are MGHRA and YSYEKL. This CDR3 contains 16 residues. V lost 0 bases to trimming and J lost 7 bases; unmatched junction nucleotides: 10. This chain's CDR3 is CASSQDPKSGGGEAFF. The DNA of the CDR3 is TGCGCCAGCAGCCAAGATCCTAAATCAGGGGGCGGTGAAGCTTTCTTT.

This clone was picked up a small number of times. The V and J genes are TRBV7-3 and TRBJ2-3; a weak D match, TRBD1 (5 bases). Trimming left V 3 bases short and J 3 bases short, with 7 bases between. From germline, CDR1 is SGHTA and CDR2 FQGTGA. The CDR3 covers 13 residues. The CDR3 DNA is TGTGCCAGCAGCTTCCAGGGAACAGATACGCAGTATTTT. Protein product: CASSFQGTDTQYF.

The chain employs TRBV6-1 and TRBJ2-2; D is undetermined. The length of the CDR3 is 14 residues. Germline values: CDR1 MNHNS, CDR2 SASEGT. The V gene lost 4 bases and the J gene lost 0 bases, with 6 bases spanning the gap. The CDR3 nucleotides read TGTGCCAGCAGTGTAGTACCGAACACCGGGGAGCTGTTTTTT. This sequence encodes CASSVVPNTGELFF.

This clone was picked up a small number of times. The chain uses TRBV9 and TRBJ2-3; a possible D gene is TRBD1 (6 bases). The CDR3 contains 13 residues. Germline V gives CDR1 SGDLS, CDR2 YYNGEE. Trimming pared 4 bases from V and 13 bases from J, leaving 19 bases between. CDR3 nucleotide sequence: TGTGCCAGCAGCCCGGAGGTGGATGGGGGCAAGTATTTT. It codes for CASSPEVDGGKYF.

This clone has a handful of counts. The chain recombines TRBV6-5 with TRBJ1-3; D is undetermined. Trimming removed 0 bases at V and 7 bases at J, with 13 bases between. Germline V CDR1 and CDR2: MNHEY, SVGAGI. This CDR3 has 15 residues. The CDR3 DNA reads TGTGCCAGCAGTTACTCGATCAGCGTAACGAACACCATATATTTT. Protein sequence: CASSYSISVTNTIYF.

This clone came up a few times. The chain carries TRBV9 and TRBJ1-2; 8 nucleotides agree with TRBD1. Germline CDR1 SGDLS, CDR2 YYNGEE. The CDR3 covers 15 residues. Unmatched junction bases numbered 13, after V lost 4 bases and J lost 8 bases. CDR3 in DNA: TGTGCCAGCAGCCCCATCGGGCAGGGGGCTGTGGGCTACACCTTC. Translation: CASSPIGQGAVGYTF.

This clone was observed a handful of times. The CDR3: CASSRRGTGLNQPQHF. CDR3 sequence (DNA): TGTGCCAGCAGCCGTAGGGGGACAGGACTCAATCAGCCCCAGCATTTT. This chain joins TRBV11-2 and TRBJ1-5, with 8 bases lining up with TRBD1. Per germline, CDR1 SGHAT and CDR2 FQNNGV. This CDR3 is built from 16 residues. V lost 5 bases to trimming and J lost 3 bases; unmatched junction nucleotides: 9. Variable domain in full (rest from reference TRBV11-2 and TRBJ1-5): EAGVAQSPRYKIIEKRQSVAFWCNPISGHATLYWYQQILGQGPKLLIQFQNNGVVDDSQLPKDRFSAERLKGVDSTLKIQPAKLEDSAVYLCASSRRGTGLNQPQHFGDGTRLSIL.

The rearrangement links TRBV4-2 to TRBJ2-1; 9 nucleotides line up with TRBD2. The CDR3 is 15 amino acids. Looked up from germline, CDR1 is LGHNA and CDR2 is YNFKEQ. V lost 3 bases to trimming and J lost 6 bases; unmatched junction nucleotides: 6. Written as DNA, the CDR3 is TGTGCCAGCAGCCATGGCGGGAGGGCCCTCAATGAGCAGTTCTTC. As protein: CASSHGGRALNEQFF.

The chain recombines TRBV5-4 with TRBJ2-3, with 16 bases that match TRBD2. V was pared by 4 bases and J by 3 bases, with 11 bases of the junction left unmatched. Per germline, CDR1 SGHNT and CDR2 YYREEE (reference sequence). The CDR3 is 19 residues long. CDR3 in DNA: TGTGCCAGCAGCCCAATGGGACTAGCGGGAGGGCCTGGGACAGATACGCAGTATTTT. Residues: CASSPMGLAGGPGTDTQYF.

This clone occurred a few times. This rearrangement joins TRBV5-1 to TRBJ1-1, with a tentative D call TRBD1 (5 bases). Trimming removed 1 base at V and 1 base at J, with 11 bases between. This CDR3 spans 15 amino acids. CDR1 SGHRS and CDR2 YFSETQ come from the germline V gene. The CDR3 coding sequence is TGCGCCAGCAGCTTGACCTACGGACAGAACACTGAAGCTTTCTTT. Translating it yields CASSLTYGQNTEAFF. Full variable domain (remainder filled in from reference TRBV5-1 and TRBJ1-1): KAGVTQTPRYLIKTRGQQVTLSCSPISGHRSVSWYQQTPGQGLQFLFEYFSETQRNKGNFPGRFSGRQFSNSRSEMNVSTLELGDSALYLCASSLTYGQNTEAFFGQGTRLTVV.

The rearrangement joins TRBV5-1 to TRBJ2-7; TRBD2 matches 8 bases. V dropped 0 bases and J dropped 0; count of bases not matched to a gene: 5. This CDR3 contains 16 residues. Germline CDR1 and CDR2: SGHRS and YFSETQ. For the CDR3, the DNA is TGCGCCAGCAGCTTGGCCCCCGGGAGGGTCTCCTACGAGCAGTACTTC. Protein sequence: CASSLAPGRVSYEQYF.

This clone was detected a few times. V is TRBV5-1 and J is TRBJ2-1, with a weak D call TRBD2 (5 bases). V was clipped by 0 bases and J by 5 bases, with 12 bases between them. Germline assignment: CDR1 SGHRS and CDR2 YFSETQ. The CDR3 loop spans 15 amino acids. The CDR3 region is CASSLGRRPHNEQFF. In DNA form, the CDR3 reads TGCGCCAGCAGCTTGGGGCGGAGGCCCCACAATGAGCAGTTCTTC.

V is TRBV7-8 and J is TRBJ1-2; D gene unclear. Germline lookup yields CDR1 SGHVS and CDR2 FQNEAQ. The CDR3 spans 14 residues. Trimming pared 2 bases from V and 3 bases from J, leaving 10 bases between. CDR3 DNA sequence: TGTGCCAGCAGCTTACTAATGAGTGACTATGGCTACACCTTC. Its protein is CASSLLMSDYGYTF. The variable domain in full, with the rest retrieved from reference TRBV7-8 and TRBJ1-2, is GAGVSQSPRYKVAKRGQDVALRCDPISGHVSLFWYQQALGQGPEFLTYFQNEAQLDKSGLPSDRFFAERPEGSVSTLKIQRTQQEDSAVYLCASSLLMSDYGYTFGSGTRLTVV.

This clone has only a few counts. V usage is TRBV18 and J usage is TRBJ2-3, with TRBD2 identical over 15 bases. Germline CDR1 and CDR2: KGHSH and LQKENI. The CDR3 has 16 residues. After removal of 3 bases from V and 8 bases from J, the junction contained 6 bases not matched to a gene. The CDR3 region has the DNA TGTGCCAGCTCACCGCCAGGACTAGCGGGAGGGCCTACGCAGTATTTT. Translated: CASSPPGLAGGPTQYF. Filled out from reference TRBV18 and TRBJ2-3, the complete variable domain reads NAGVMQNPRHLVRRRGQEARLRCSPMKGHSHVYWYRQLPEEGLKFMVYLQKENIIDESGMPKERFSAEFPKEGPSILRIQQVVRGDSAAYFCASSPPGLAGGPTQYFGPGTRLTVL.

The chain has TRBV5-4 and TRBJ2-7; the D gene is possibly TRBD2 (6 bases). Germline V lookup: CDR1 SGHNT, CDR2 YYREEE (reference sequence). V was clipped by 2 bases and J by 5 bases, with 11 bases between them. This CDR3 is 13 amino acids long. CDR3: CASSLAGSDEQYF. CDR3 in DNA: TGTGCCAGCAGCTTAGCGGGTTCCGACGAGCAGTACTTC.

The rearrangement joins TRBV7-2 to TRBJ2-7; 8 positions agree with TRBD1. CDR3 size: 15 residues. V dropped 4 bases and J dropped 3; count of bases not matched to a gene: 8. Germline V gene data show CDR1 as SGHTA and CDR2 as FQGNSA. This CDR3 reads CASSYSAQGDYEQYF. CDR3 in DNA: TGTGCCAGCAGCTATTCGGCACAGGGGGACTACGAGCAGTACTTC.

This chain joins TRBV7-9 and TRBJ1-4, with 7 positions matching TRBD1. This CDR3 comprises 16 residues. V dropped 5 bases and J dropped 0; count of bases not matched to a gene: 6. Per the germline V gene, CDR1 is SEHNR and CDR2 is FQNEAQ (reference sequence). This CDR3 reads CASSPPGTATNEKLFF. The CDR3 DNA sequence: TGTGCCAGCAGCCCCCCCGGGACAGCAACTAATGAAAAACTGTTTTTT.

This sequence joins TRBV28 and TRBJ1-5; possible D gene TRBD1, 6 bases. The CDR3 is made up of 15 amino acids. Germline CDR1 MDHEN, CDR2 SYDVKM. Trimming took off 5 bases at V and 3 bases at J, with 14 bases between the two ends. CDR3 loop: CASSPRGAPNQPQHF. In DNA form, the CDR3 reads TGTGCCAGCAGTCCCCGGGGGGCTCCCAATCAGCCCCAGCATTTT.

The genes are TRBV2 and TRBJ1-1; 8 bases align to TRBD1. J was trimmed by 1 base and V by 8 bases; bases with no gene match: 3. CDR3 length: 13 residues. Per germline, CDR1 SNHLY and CDR2 FYNNEI. CDR3 region: CASQGARNTEAFF. As DNA, the CDR3 is TGTGCCAGCCAGGGGGCACGGAACACTGAAGCTTTCTTT.

This chain connects TRBV6-5 to TRBJ1-6, with 7 bases lining up with TRBD1. CDR1 is MNHEY, CDR2 SVGAGI, per germline. V lost 6 bases and J lost 9; bases outside the gene matches: 8. The CDR3 is 14 amino acids. In nucleotides, the CDR3 is TGTGCCAGCAGATCCAAAGGGGGCATTTCACCCCTCCACTTT. It codes for CASRSKGGISPLHF.

This clone occurred a few times. The chain is built from TRBV2 and TRBJ2-2; perhaps TRBD1 as D (6 bases). This CDR3 comprises 13 residues. V lost 8 bases and J 0 bases, leaving 7 bases between the germline ends. CDR1 and CDR2 (germline): SNHLY, FYNNEI. In DNA, the CDR3 is TGTGCCAGCGGGACACCGAACACCGGGGAGCTGTTTTTT. Its translation is CASGTPNTGELFF.

The V and J genes are TRBV5-1 and TRBJ2-1; D possibly corresponds to TRBD2 (5 bases). V was trimmed by 6 bases and J by 4 bases, leaving 17 bases between them. Germline V gene data show CDR1 as SGHRS and CDR2 as YFSETQ. The CDR3 sequence is 15 residues long. CDR3 amino acids: CASMKVSGFYNEQFF. CDR3 nucleotide sequence: TGCGCCAGCATGAAGGTTTCGGGATTTTACAATGAGCAGTTCTTC.

This clone was observed a handful of times. V is TRBV5-4 and J is TRBJ2-7; 8 nucleotides line up with TRBD2. Trimming took 1 base from V and 1 from J; bases not matched to a gene: 7. The CDR3 consists of 16 residues. Germline V gene lookup returns CDR1 SGHNT and CDR2 YYREEE (reference sequence). The CDR3 region is CASSLLGGAGSYEQYF. The CDR3 DNA reads as TGTGCCAGCAGCTTGCTCGGGGGGGCCGGTTCCTACGAGCAGTACTTC.

This clone was picked up many times. The chain is built from TRBV10-3 and TRBJ2-7; perhaps TRBD1 as D (5 bases). The CDR3 loop spans 13 amino acids. Deletions cut 4 bases from V and 3 bases from J, with 10 bases between. Germline CDR1 ENHRY, CDR2 SYGVKD. CDR3 loop: CAISAGNFYEQYF. The CDR3 DNA sequence: TGTGCCATCAGTGCAGGGAACTTCTACGAGCAGTACTTC.

This clone was detected a few times. The genes are TRBV7-2 and TRBJ2-1; 8 bases align to TRBD2. The CDR3 extends over 16 amino acids. The germline gives CDR1 SGHTA, CDR2 FQGNSA. The ends lost 3 bases at V and 2 bases at J; junction bases unmatched: 6. The CDR3 loop is CASSFTSGGAYNEQFF. The CDR3 DNA reads as TGTGCCAGCAGCTTTACGAGCGGGGGTGCCTACAATGAGCAGTTCTTC.

The chain employs TRBV6-1 and TRBJ2-7; TRBD1 matches at 7 bases. This CDR3 is built from 13 residues. V lost 5 bases and J lost 3; bases outside the gene matches: 4. Germline V lookup: CDR1 MNHNS, CDR2 SASEGT. CDR3 loop: CASSWDRFYEQYF. The CDR3 DNA reads TGTGCCAGCAGTTGGGACAGATTCTACGAGCAGTACTTC.